A selection of T cell receptor beta chains follows, all from one sample in a study of siplizumab effects on memory and regulatory T cells. Assay used: immunoSEQ multiplex PCR; TCRdb lists only in-frame clones, some missing. The data hold about 100,000 clones, with about nine tenths observed a single time. Sequencing was performed on non-Treg CD4+ T cells sorted from blood. The receptors derive from a human donor in good health. The conserved cysteine and the conserved F or W are not part of the CDR3 here. Size values are once, few and many counts, or a class for expanded clones, and some rows have none.

clone_size	v_call	j_call	cdr3_aa
.	TRBV9	TRBJ1-1	ASSVTSAQTQAF
.	TRBV15	TRBJ1-1	ATSRPLGGGLDAF
.	TRBV18	TRBJ1-5	ASSPRDGPLD
.	TRBV5-6	TRBJ2-7	ASSSTGRGEQY
.	TRBV29-1	TRBJ1-1	SGYRGSGTEAF
.	TRBV20-1	TRBJ2-7	SAKAEYEQY
.	TRBV9	TRBJ2-5	ASSAGTEQETQY
.	TRBV6-4	TRBJ2-2	ASSTGTGDTGELF
.	TRBV5-8	TRBJ2-7	ASITRDRVGSEQY
.	TRBV7-2	TRBJ2-7	ASSPGQGAYEQY
once	TRBV5-6	TRBJ1-1	ASSWGTGGKTEAF
.	TRBV9	TRBJ2-1	ASSVEPLSSGNPNEQF
.	TRBV7-9	TRBJ1-2	ASSLWAGYT
.	TRBV18	TRBJ2-7	ASSPDYEQY
.	TRBV5-6	TRBJ1-5	ASSLARDRSSGNQPQH
.	TRBV28	TRBJ1-4	ASSPISIGEKLF
once	TRBV4-2	TRBJ2-1	ASSQVSIGSDEQF
.	TRBV9	TRBJ2-3	ASSVAGGDSTDTQY
few	TRBV11-2	TRBJ2-2	ASSRGQGGELF
.	TRBV25-1	TRBJ1-5	ACRDRANQPQH
.	TRBV6-5	TRBJ1-2	ASSQSGRYGYT
.	TRBV19	TRBJ2-7	ASSRGTGSSYEQY
.	TRBV2	TRBJ2-1	ASSVLTGGEQF
.	TRBV5-1	TRBJ2-7	ASRLDQGEQY
.	TRBV9	TRBJ1-6	ASSSRLGPDSPLH
.	TRBV5-5	TRBJ2-5	ASSLAVGQPQTQY
.	TRBV7-9	TRBJ1-1	ASSLVPATGAEAF
.	TRBV11-2	TRBJ1-1	ASTLRESEAF
.	TRBV6-1	TRBJ1-5	ASSEAWQGSQPQH
.	TRBV10-3	TRBJ1-5	AISDKGGQPQH
.	TRBV4-1	TRBJ2-1	ASSPGLAGRGHEQF
.	TRBV6-1	TRBJ1-2	ASSEAQGRGGYT
.	TRBV6-6	TRBJ2-7	ASDEGGGGEQY
.	TRBV27	TRBJ2-5	ASRNTGVETQY
.	TRBV5-1	TRBJ2-7	ASSLAGVYEQY
.	TRBV18	TRBJ1-1	ASSQGSSEAF
.	TRBV6-6	TRBJ1-1	ASSYPRGTSEAF
.	TRBV5-1	TRBJ2-1	ASTEELVRNNEQF
.	TRBV7-8	TRBJ1-3	ASSLGTQGNTIY
.	TRBV7-2	TRBJ2-5	ASSTRDRGGKTQY
.	TRBV6-1	TRBJ2-3	ASSRFGTDTQY
many	TRBV5-4	TRBJ2-7	ASSATGLANYEQY
.	TRBV6-4	TRBJ1-2	ASSDGVTGYT
.	TRBV7-9	TRBJ1-2	ASSLSQGGIYGYT
.	TRBV29-1	TRBJ2-5	SVQYHEAQY
.	TRBV5-8	TRBJ2-1	ASSFGLAGGNNEQF
.	TRBV11-3	TRBJ2-1	ASSPPDSNEQF
few	TRBV6-4	TRBJ2-2	ASSDSGNTGELF
.	TRBV5-1	TRBJ2-7	ASSPVGGLSYEQY
.	TRBV4-2	TRBJ2-7	ASSLAGSGKGEQY
.	TRBV19	TRBJ1-1	ASTLGQMNTEAF
few	TRBV5-5	TRBJ1-4	ASSLAPSEKLF
.	TRBV5-4	TRBJ2-7	ASSLQGARYEQY